The 6 T cell receptor beta chains reported below all come from one sample, sequenced in a study of metastatic and nonmetastatic thyroid tumors. MiXCR reprocessed the PCR reads for TCRdb. The sample yields about 15,000 clones, 3.5% to 4.5% seen once. Prior to thyroid surgery, none of the patients had received any treatment. The sequenced material came from tumor tissue. All receptors come from a female donor with papillary thyroid cancer or a benign thyroid nodule (not recorded which). Some clones in this sample may be carry-over from other donors' samples.

This clone came up a few times. The chain combines TRBV6-1 with TRBJ2-2; 9 positions match TRBD2. Trimming cost V 6 bases and J 6 bases; bases outside gene matches: 8. CDR3 length equals 15 residues. The V gene's germline CDR1 is MNHNS and CDR2 SASEGT. The CDR3 sequence: CASRKLAGGSGELFF. In DNA, the CDR3 is TGTGCCAGCAGGAAACTAGCGGGTGGGTCCGGGGAGCTGTTTTTT.

The rearrangement uses TRBV27 and TRBJ1-2, with 7 nucleotides matching TRBD1. The J segment lost 3 bases and the V segment lost 4 bases, leaving 5 bases of the junction unmatched. Germline V gene data show CDR1 as MNHEY and CDR2 as SMNVEV (reference sequence). This CDR3 comprises 14 residues. The CDR3 loop reads CASSWSQGYYGYTF. CDR3 sequence (DNA): TGTGCCAGCAGTTGGTCACAGGGGTACTATGGCTACACCTTC.

In its sample, this clone was seen a few times. This sequence joins TRBV16 and TRBJ2-7, with D maybe TRBD1 (6 bases). This CDR3 is 14 amino acids long. The germline gives CDR1 KGHSY, CDR2 FQNENV. V lost 1 base, J lost 9 bases, and 16 bases lay in between. CDR3 nucleotides: TGTGCCAGCAGCCAATTAGCTAGTTCCAGGGGGCAGTACGTC. This gives the protein CASSQLASSRGQYV.

This clone showed up just a few times. The genes are TRBV6-5 and TRBJ1-1; a possible D gene is TRBD1 (5 bases). The CDR3 consists of 14 residues. Germline-derived CDR1 and CDR2 are MNHEY and SVGAGI. V shed 2 bases and J shed 4 bases, with 11 bases lying between them. The CDR3 sequence is CASSYRGGGTEAFF. CDR3 sequence (DNA): TGTGCCAGCAGTTACCGGGGCGGGGGCACTGAAGCTTTCTTT.

The genes are TRBV5-1 and TRBJ2-2, with 8 bases fitting TRBD1. Germline lookup yields CDR1 SGHRS and CDR2 YFSETQ. This CDR3 region has 15 residues. V lost 2 bases to trimming and J lost 3 bases; unmatched junction nucleotides: 3. For the CDR3, the DNA is TGCGCCAGCAGCTTAGCCAGGGGGCACACCGGGGAGCTGTTTTTT. Its translation is CASSLARGHTGELFF. Combining the CDR3 with reference TRBV5-1 and TRBJ2-2 gives the whole variable domain KAGVTQTPRYLIKTRGQQVTLSCSPISGHRSVSWYQQTPGQGLQFLFEYFSETQRNKGNFPGRFSGRQFSNSRSEMNVSTLELGDSALYLCASSLARGHTGELFFGEGSRLTVL.

This clone showed up just a few times. At one end the junction does not follow the germline gene, possibly because of a read error. The chain carries TRBV6-1 and TRBJ2-2; possible D gene TRBD2, 5 bases. This CDR3 contains 12 residues. Germline V lookup: CDR1 MNHNS, CDR2 SASEGT. CDR3 DNA sequence: TGTGCCAGCATTTATCGCACCGGGGAGCCGTTGTTT. Protein product: CASIYRTGEPLF.